This T cell receptor (beta chain) was identified during a study of breast tumors, draining lymph nodes, adjacent tissues. Study-wide findings and caveats: Compared with lymph nodes, tumors were less diverse; compared with nontumor tissue, more. Tumor T cell lymph node origin was a supported hypothesis, not proven. Luminal-like breast cancer showed significantly greater tumor-nontumor repertoire similarity than basal-like breast cancer did.

TCRdb ran MiXCR on the multiplex PCR reads and lists one entry per CDR3 protein. The sample shows over 200,000 distinct CDR3 sequences, about 32% of them seen only once. Breast cancer patients provided tissue from their axillary draining lymph nodes. The CDR3 runs 14 residues. Trimming stripped 4 bases from V and 1 base from J, with 10 bases between. CDR1 and CDR2 from the germline V gene are MNHNS and SASEGT. About this clonotype: Its antigen is still unknown.

The chain is built from TRBV6-1 and TRBJ1-2, with D uncertain. Specimen: axillary lymph node tissue. The TCR sequence derives from a female donor with breast cancer. Some clones in this sample may be carry-over from other donors' samples. The CDR3 DNA sequence: TGTGCCAGCAGTGGGGATTTTGTTAACTATGGCTACACCTTC. Translated: CASSGDFVNYGYTF.